These 21 T cell receptor beta chains were all obtained from the same sample, sequenced in a study of shared clonotypes between healthy human individuals. Clones were sequenced by immunoSEQ multiplex PCR, and TCRdb holds only the in-frame ones, with some missing. This sample has around 700,000 clones, with approximately 79% found just once. The sample taken for sequencing was memory CD4+ T cells sorted from blood. The sample's subset: CD45RA-negative fraction. These receptors were obtained from a woman in her thirties in good health.

This sequence joins TRBV18 and TRBJ2-2; 12 bases align to TRBD1. V lost 6 bases, J lost 6 bases, and 11 bases stayed unmatched. CDR1 is KGHSH and CDR2 is LQKENI in the germline V gene. The CDR3 loop spans 17 amino acids. CDR3: CASSTGQGAIPPGELFF. The CDR3, as DNA: TGTGCCAGCTCGACGGGACAGGGGGCGATCCCTCCCGGGGAGCTGTTTTTT.

The chain carries TRBV2 and TRBJ1-1; D possibly corresponds to TRBD1 (5 bases). V was shortened by 2 bases and J by 5 bases, with 12 bases between the two germline ends. CDR3 length equals 14 residues. The V gene's germline CDR1 is SNHLY and CDR2 FYNNEI. This chain's CDR3 is CASSERGHRTEAFF. In DNA form, the CDR3 reads TGTGCCAGCAGTGAACGCGGACACAGAACTGAAGCTTTCTTT.

The chain links TRBV14 to TRBJ2-5; weak D call: TRBD1 (6 bases). The last part of the DNA fits TRBJ2-7 better; the J call may be wrong. Germline CDR1 and CDR2: SGHDN and FVKESK. The CDR3 has 17 amino acids. The CDR3 DNA reads TGTGCCAGCAGCCAAGGCCGAGGGACATCGAAAACCTACGAGCAGTACTTC. It yields the protein CASSQGRGTSKTYEQYF.

A few counts support this clone. This rearrangement joins TRBV5-1 to TRBJ1-4; TRBD1 matches at 11 bases. Germline-derived CDR1 and CDR2 are SGHRS and YFSETQ. CDR3 length: 16 amino acids. Unmatched junction bases numbered 4, after V lost 1 base and J lost 5 bases. CDR3 sequence reads: CASSLLGQGGNEKLFF. The CDR3 region has the DNA TGCGCCAGCAGCTTGTTGGGACAGGGGGGAAATGAAAAACTGTTTTTT.

This clone was recorded only once. CDR3 loop: CASSLRTSGRGEQFF. CDR3 nucleotides: TGTGCCAGCAGTTTACGGACTAGCGGGAGGGGCGAGCAGTTCTTC. V usage is TRBV27 and J usage is TRBJ2-1; TRBD2 agrees at 15 bases. J was trimmed by 10 bases and V by 2 bases; bases with no gene match: 3. The CDR3 spans 15 residues. Looked up from germline, CDR1 is MNHEY and CDR2 is SMNVEV (reference sequence).

The rearrangement links TRBV18 to TRBJ2-5; 8 nucleotides match TRBD1. CDR1 and CDR2 (germline): KGHSH, LQKENI. V shed 4 bases, J shed 5 bases, and the junction held 3 bases outside the gene matches. This CDR3 contains 13 residues. As DNA, the CDR3 is TGTGCCAGCTCACTGGACAGGGTTGAGACCCAGTACTTC. It specifies CASSLDRVETQYF.

The chain carries TRBV18 and TRBJ2-3, with D possibly being TRBD2 (5 bases). V lost 7 bases, J lost 3 bases, and 11 bases lay in between. Per the germline V gene, CDR1 is KGHSH and CDR2 is LQKENI. This CDR3 is built from 13 residues. In DNA, the CDR3 is TGTGCCAGCTTAGCGCAGCTTACAGATACGCAGTATTTT. This translates into CASLAQLTDTQYF.

CDR3 bases: TGTGCCAGCAGCCGATATAGGACTAGCGGGAGTTGGGGCGATACGCAGTATTTT. This codes for CASSRYRTSGSWGDTQYF. This chain connects TRBV13 to TRBJ2-3; 13 bases are shared with TRBD2. Germline CDR1 and CDR2: PRHDT and FYEKMQ (reference sequence). The CDR3 is made up of 18 amino acids. V gave up 5 bases and J gave up 6 bases; unmatched junction bases: 14. Using reference TRBV13 and TRBJ2-3 for the parts outside the CDR3, the full variable domain is AAGVIQSPRHLIKEKRETATLKCYPIPRHDTVYWYQQGPGQDPQFLISFYEKMQSDKGSIPDRFSAQQFSDYHSELNMSSLELGDSALYFCASSRYRTSGSWGDTQYFGPGTRLTVL.

This clone was seen only a few times. V usage is TRBV9 and J usage is TRBJ2-7; D uncertain. The CDR3 runs 14 residues. Germline V gene data show CDR1 as SGDLS and CDR2 as YYNGEE. V lost 2 bases, J lost 0 bases, and 9 bases lay in between. CDR3 in DNA: TGTGCCAGCAGCGTGCATGGAAGCTCCTACGAGCAGTACTTC. This encodes CASSVHGSSYEQYF.

This chain links TRBV7-2 with TRBJ1-1, with D unclear. Trimming removed 1 base at V and 1 base at J, with 4 bases between. From germline, CDR1 is SGHTA and CDR2 FQGNSA. CDR3 size: 13 residues. The CDR3 bases are TGTGCCAGCAGCTTAGGCTGGAACACTGAAGCTTTCTTT. Protein sequence: CASSLGWNTEAFF.

This clone was picked up many times. V gene TRBV27 combines with J gene TRBJ2-5; D not certain. Trimming took 7 bases from V and 3 from J, leaving 15 bases between them. CDR1 is MNHEY and CDR2 is SMNVEV in the germline V gene (reference sequence). The CDR3 is made up of 14 amino acids. CDR3 sequence (DNA): TGTGCCAGCACCACTTGGGGTGAGGAAGAGACCCAGTACTTC. Amino acids: CASTTWGEEETQYF.

This clone has just a few counts. This chain uses TRBV12-2 with TRBJ2-3; no DNA check was done on the table's D call, TRBD1. TRBV12-2 is designated a pseudogene. This CDR3 contains 16 residues. This CDR3 is CASRLTTDPLEDTQYF. DNA for the CDR3: TGTGCAAGTCGCTTAACCACAGACCCTTTAGAAGATACGCAGTATTTT.

The chain uses TRBV28 and TRBJ2-7; D remains unclear. Trimming left V 9 bases short and J 5 bases short, with 20 bases between. Germline V CDR1 and CDR2: MDHEN, SYDVKM. The CDR3 loop spans 14 amino acids. This CDR3 reads CARFGSWLFDEQYF. In DNA, the CDR3 is TGTGCCAGGTTCGGGTCCTGGTTGTTCGACGAGCAGTACTTC.

This chain uses TRBV28 with TRBJ1-2; D is unresolved. The germline V gene encodes CDR1 MDHEN and CDR2 SYDVKM. CDR3 length: 13 amino acids. Trimming removed 3 bases at V and 3 bases at J, with 8 bases between. As DNA, the CDR3 is TGTGCCAGCAGTTTTCCTCGGGACTATGGCTACACCTTC. This codes for CASSFPRDYGYTF.

As for this clone: Other DNA sequences within the sample encode an identical CDR3. This sequence joins TRBV5-1 and TRBJ2-3; no reliable D call. V gave up 1 base and J gave up 1 base, with 10 bases separating them. Per the germline V gene, CDR1 is SGHRS and CDR2 is YFSETQ. The CDR3 length is 15 residues. The CDR3 loop reads CASSLFGRGTDTQYF. The DNA of the CDR3 is TGCGCCAGCAGCTTGTTCGGCCGGGGCACAGATACGCAGTATTTT. The variable domain in full, with the rest retrieved from reference TRBV5-1 and TRBJ2-3, is KAGVTQTPRYLIKTRGQQVTLSCSPISGHRSVSWYQQTPGQGLQFLFEYFSETQRNKGNFPGRFSGRQFSNSRSEMNVSTLELGDSALYLCASSLFGRGTDTQYFGPGTRLTVL.

The genes are TRBV30 and TRBJ2-1; D call uncertain. Germline CDR1 and CDR2: GTSNPN and SVGIG (reference sequence). V was pared by 4 bases and J by 7 bases, with 8 bases between. This CDR3 contains 11 residues. This chain's CDR3 is CAWMHGNEQFF. As DNA, the CDR3 is TGTGCCTGGATGCACGGAAATGAGCAGTTCTTC.

This chain uses TRBV6-1 with TRBJ2-7; 8 positions agree with TRBD1. Germline V CDR1 and CDR2: MNHNS, SASEGT. CDR3 length: 14 residues. V shed 6 bases, J shed 2 bases, and the junction held 6 bases outside the gene matches. CDR3 in DNA: TGTGCCAGCAGAGGCGACAGGGGACCCTACGAGCAGTACTTC. It translates to CASRGDRGPYEQYF.

V usage is TRBV28 and J usage is TRBJ1-1, with 9 nucleotides matching TRBD1. CDR1 and CDR2 from the germline V gene are MDHEN and SYDVKM. The ends lost 7 bases at V and 1 base at J; junction bases unmatched: 10. This CDR3 has 16 amino acids. The CDR3 reads CASNPGQGPGNTEAFF. The CDR3 coding sequence is TGTGCCAGCAATCCGGGACAGGGTCCCGGGAACACTGAAGCTTTCTTT.

This chain uses TRBV6-5 with TRBJ2-7; D not resolved. The length of the CDR3 is 16 residues. Germline assignment: CDR1 MNHEY and CDR2 SVGAGI. V was cut by 2 bases and J by 2 bases, with 16 bases left in between. CDR3 in DNA: TGTGCCAGCAGTTACCGTAGGCAGTTGGTAGCCTACGAGCAGTACTTC. It is translated as CASSYRRQLVAYEQYF.

The V gene is TRBV5-1, the J gene TRBJ2-1; 7 nucleotides match TRBD2. Germline loops: CDR1 SGHRS, CDR2 YFSETQ. This CDR3 region has 14 residues. Unmatched junction bases numbered 3, after V lost 5 bases and J lost 1 base. CDR3 loop: CASSRGESYNEQFF. DNA for the CDR3: TGCGCCAGCAGTCGGGGGGAATCCTACAATGAGCAGTTCTTC.

CDR3 residues: CASSLFRGGSGNTIYF. DNA for the CDR3: TGTGCCAGCAGCCTATTTCGCGGGGGATCTGGAAACACCATATATTTT. The genes are TRBV7-2 and TRBJ1-3, with D possibly matching TRBD1 (5 bases). The CDR3 has 16 residues. The V gene lost 5 bases and the J gene lost 1 base, with 15 bases spanning the gap. Germline V lookup: CDR1 SGHTA, CDR2 FQGNSA.